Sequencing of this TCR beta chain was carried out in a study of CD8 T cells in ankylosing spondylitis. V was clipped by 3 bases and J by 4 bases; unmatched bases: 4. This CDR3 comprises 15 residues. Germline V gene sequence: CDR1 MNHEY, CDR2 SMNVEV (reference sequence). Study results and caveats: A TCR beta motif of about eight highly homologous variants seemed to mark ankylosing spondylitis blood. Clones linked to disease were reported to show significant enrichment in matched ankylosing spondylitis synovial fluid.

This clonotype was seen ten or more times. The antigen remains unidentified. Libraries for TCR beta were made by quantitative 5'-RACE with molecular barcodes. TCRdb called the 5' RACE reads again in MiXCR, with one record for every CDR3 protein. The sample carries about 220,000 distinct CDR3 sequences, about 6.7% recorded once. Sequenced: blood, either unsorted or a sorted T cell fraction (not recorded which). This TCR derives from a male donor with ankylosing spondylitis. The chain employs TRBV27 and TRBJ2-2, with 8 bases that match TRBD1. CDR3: CASSFVTGATGELFF. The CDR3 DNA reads TGTGCCAGCAGTTTTGTGACAGGGGCCACCGGGGAGCTGTTTTTT.